This T cell receptor (beta chain) was captured by sequencing in a study of cytomegalovirus exposure and HLA in healthy donors. 60 Vbeta and 13 Jbeta primers were used in PCR. The protocol was immunoSEQ multiplex PCR, while the TCRdb copy is restricted to in-frame clones and leaves out a portion. This repertoire shows about 150,000 clones, approximately 81% found once; its top ten account for 4% to 4.5%. This clone is a singleton in its sample. Germline V gene sequence: CDR1 SGHRS, CDR2 YFSETQ. V dropped 1 base and J dropped 7 bases, with 12 bases sitting between them. This CDR3 has 15 residues. This chain uses TRBV5-1 with TRBJ1-6; D is unresolved. The sequence derives from a woman aged 40 to 50 in good health and CMV-seropositive. Material for sequencing was PBMCs. CDR3 in DNA: TGCGCCAGCAGCTTGAGTCAGGTTGGGAATTCACCCCTCCACTTT. This codes for CASSLSQVGNSPLHF.